The next 27 T cell receptor beta chains were all read from a single sample in a study of T cell responses to AZD1222 COVID-19 vaccine. The assay was immunoSEQ multiplex PCR, and TCRdb's table has in-frame clones only and misses some. The sample includes approximately 190,000 clones, approximately 94% of them seen just once. Source: peripheral blood, taken 28 days after the second dose of the MenACWY control vaccine. The receptors were gathered from an adult who received the MenACWY meningococcal vaccine as a control.

J is TRBJ1-2 and V is TRBV12-3 or TRBV12-4, with a tentative D call TRBD1 (5 bases). V was pared by 6 bases and J by 3 bases, with 11 bases between. The CDR3 extends over 13 amino acids. The CDR3 region has the DNA TGTGCCAGCAGCGTCGACAGTTACTATGGCTACACCTTC. The encoded protein is CASSVDSYYGYTF.

The chain has TRBV14 and TRBJ2-2, with no clear D. V lost 0 bases to trimming and J lost 6 bases, with 11 bases between them. The CDR3 length is 15 residues. Per germline, CDR1 SGHDN and CDR2 FVKESK. In DNA, the CDR3 is TGTGCCAGCAGCCAAGATCATACGTGGGCCGGGGAGCTGTTTTTT. Protein product: CASSQDHTWAGELFF.

The rearrangement links TRBV6-5 to TRBJ2-4; no definite D call. CDR1 is MNHEY, CDR2 SVGAGI, per germline. This CDR3 spans 11 amino acids. The V end was cut by 6 bases, the J end by 9 bases, with 9 bases between. CDR3 residues: CASSPSSIQYF. CDR3 nucleotide sequence: TGTGCCAGCAGCCCCAGCAGCATTCAGTACTTC.

This chain connects TRBV13 to TRBJ1-5; D may be TRBD1 (5 bases). There are 16 residues in the CDR3. Germline V gives CDR1 PRHDT, CDR2 FYEKMQ (reference sequence). Trimming pared 7 bases from V and 2 bases from J, leaving 18 bases between. The CDR3: CASNIPPGVGNQPQHF. The CDR3 DNA reads as TGTGCCAGCAACATTCCCCCGGGGGTCGGCAATCAGCCCCAGCATTTT.

The chain joins TRBV6-1 to TRBJ2-7; D is possibly TRBD1 (6 bases). Germline-derived CDR1 and CDR2 are MNHNS and SASEGT. The CDR3 runs to 15 residues. V was pared by 2 bases and J by 2 bases, with 13 bases between. CDR3 in DNA: TGTGCCAGCAGTGAAAGGGGGACACTACCCTACGAGCAGTACTTC. As protein: CASSERGTLPYEQYF.

The genes are TRBV5-5 and TRBJ2-3; 13 positions agree with TRBD2. V shed 0 bases, J shed 4 bases, and the junction held 8 bases outside the gene matches. Germline-derived CDR1 and CDR2 are SGHKS and YYEKEE (reference sequence). The CDR3 consists of 18 residues. This CDR3 is CASSLATRTSGSADTQYF. CDR3 sequence (DNA): TGTGCCAGCAGCTTGGCCACTAGGACTAGCGGGAGCGCAGATACGCAGTATTTT.

The CDR3 region is CASSPFTYNEQFF. In nucleotides, the CDR3 is TGTGCCAGCAGCCCCTTTACCTACAATGAGCAGTTCTTC. The chain uses TRBV7-6 and TRBJ2-1; no clear D gene. Germline CDR1 is SGHVS and CDR2 is FNYEAQ. The V gene lost 5 bases and the J gene lost 2 bases, with 7 bases spanning the gap. There are 13 residues in the CDR3.

The rearrangement uses TRBV11-3 and TRBJ1-1; D remains unclear. Germline loops: CDR1 SGHNT, CDR2 YENEEA. CDR3 length: 13 residues. Deletions cut 3 bases from V and 7 bases from J, with 12 bases between. CDR3 in amino acids: CASSFSDRLEAFF. CDR3 DNA sequence: TGTGCCAGCAGCTTCTCGGACCGTCTTGAAGCTTTCTTT. Combining the CDR3 with reference TRBV11-3 and TRBJ1-1 gives the whole variable domain EAGVVQSPRYKIIEKKQPVAFWCNPISGHNTLYWYLQNLGQGPELLIRYENEEAVDDSQLPKDRFSAERLKGVDSTLKIQPAELGDSAVYLCASSFSDRLEAFFGQGTRLTVV.

The chain carries TRBV19 and TRBJ1-4; the D gene is possibly TRBD1 (6 bases). Trimming took 5 bases from V and 7 from J, leaving 14 bases between them. There are 14 residues in the CDR3. The germline CDR1 and CDR2 sequences are LNHDA and SQIVND (reference sequence). The CDR3 sequence is CASSGGRVVEKLFF. CDR3 in DNA: TGTGCCAGTAGTGGGGGCAGGGTAGTTGAAAAACTGTTTTTT.

The genes are TRBV11-3 and TRBJ2-3; 14 positions agree with TRBD2. Germline assignment: CDR1 SGHNT and CDR2 YENEEA. Germline trimming cut 0 bases from V and 4 bases from J; bases unmatched to any gene: 3. The CDR3 totals 17 residues. As DNA, the CDR3 is TGTGCCAGCAGCTTAGACGGACTAGCGGGAGGCTCAGATACGCAGTATTTT. Its translation: CASSLDGLAGGSDTQYF.

This clone was recorded once. The chain joins TRBV28 to TRBJ2-1, with TRBD1 as a possible D gene (6 bases). The CDR3 consists of 15 residues. Germline V lookup: CDR1 MDHEN, CDR2 SYDVKM. The germline V and J ends were trimmed by 3 bases and 4 bases, with 13 bases remaining between them. CDR3 DNA: TGTGCCAGCAGTTTTTCAGGGGACCTTTACAATGAGCAGTTCTTC. This translates into CASSFSGDLYNEQFF.

This rearrangement joins TRBV9 to TRBJ1-2; a possible D gene is TRBD1 (5 bases). This CDR3 spans 15 amino acids. Deletions cut 0 bases from V and 8 bases from J, with 17 bases between. Germline V gives CDR1 SGDLS, CDR2 YYNGEE. The CDR3 bases are TGTGCCAGCAGCGTAGGCGGGGCAGGGTTAGACGGCTACACCTTC. It translates to CASSVGGAGLDGYTF.

This chain uses TRBV9 with TRBJ2-3, with 8 bases identical to TRBD2. This CDR3 spans 16 amino acids. The junction had 4 bases not matched to a gene; V was cut back by 0 bases and J by 1 base. CDR1 is SGDLS, CDR2 YYNGEE, per germline. CDR3 DNA sequence: TGTGCCAGCAGCGTAGTCAGCGGGAGTGGCACAGATACGCAGTATTTT. It codes for CASSVVSGSGTDTQYF. The variable domain in full, completed from reference TRBV9 and TRBJ2-3, reads DSGVTQTPKHLITATGQRVTLRCSPRSGDLSVYWYQQSLDQGLQFLIQYYNGEERAKGNILERFSAQQFPDLHSELNLSSLELGDSALYFCASSVVSGSGTDTQYFGPGTRLTVL.

The chain links TRBV28 to TRBJ2-1, with 11 positions matching TRBD2. The CDR3 sequence is 16 residues long. CDR1 is MDHEN, CDR2 SYDVKM, per germline. V shed 0 bases and J 2 bases; nucleotides not matched to a gene: 0. CDR3 DNA sequence: TGTGCCAGCAGTTTATGGACTAGCGGGGCCTACAATGAGCAGTTCTTC. Amino acid sequence: CASSLWTSGAYNEQFF. The complete variable domain, with remaining parts taken from reference TRBV28 and TRBJ2-1, reads DVKVTQSSRYLVKRTGEKVFLECVQDMDHENMFWYRQDPGLGLRLIYFSYDVKMKEKGDIPEGYSVSREKKERFSLILESASTNQTSMYLCASSLWTSGAYNEQFFGPGTRLTVL.

The V gene is TRBV6-4, the J gene TRBJ1-6, with no clear D. CDR3 size: 14 residues. V was clipped by 8 bases and J by 7 bases, with 15 bases between them. Per germline, CDR1 MRHNA and CDR2 SNTAGT. The CDR3 spells CASAVRSGNSPLHF. The CDR3 bases are TGTGCCAGCGCGGTCCGGAGTGGGAATTCACCCCTCCACTTT.

The J gene is TRBJ1-2, the V gene TRBV6-5; D possibly corresponds to TRBD1 (5 bases). Germline CDR1 is MNHEY and CDR2 is SVGAGI. The CDR3 consists of 14 residues. V lost 0 bases, J lost 4 bases, and 9 bases lay in between. CDR3 region: CASSYSGGGYGYTF. The CDR3, as DNA: TGTGCCAGCAGTTACTCGGGGGGGGGCTATGGCTACACCTTC.

The chain joins TRBV6-2 or TRBV6-3 to TRBJ2-5, with no clear D. The germline V gene encodes CDR1 MNHEY and CDR2 SVGEGT. This CDR3 comprises 12 residues. Trimming took 6 bases from V and 7 from J, leaving 12 bases between them. The CDR3 DNA reads as TGTGCCAGCAGCAACCCTACTGGGACCCAGTACTTC. This sequence encodes CASSNPTGTQYF.

The rearrangement uses TRBV5-1 and TRBJ1-1; D is ambiguous. Germline V gives CDR1 SGHRS, CDR2 YFSETQ. V lost 0 bases to trimming and J lost 1 base, with 7 bases between them. CDR3 length: 14 residues. The DNA of the CDR3 is TGCGCCAGCAGCTTGGCCGACGGGAACACTGAAGCTTTCTTT. Its protein is CASSLADGNTEAFF.

CDR3 protein: CASRQPGGREGELFF. As DNA, the CDR3 is TGTGCCAGCAGGCAACCCGGGGGGCGGGAGGGGGAGCTGTTTTTT. The chain uses TRBV4-2 and TRBJ2-2, with D possibly matching TRBD2 (7 bases). The V end lost 6 bases, the J end lost 8 bases, and 19 bases lay between the germline ends. There are 15 residues in the CDR3. CDR1 is LGHNA and CDR2 is YNFKEQ in the germline V gene.

The chain carries TRBV24-1 and TRBJ2-1; 10 bases map to TRBD2. CDR1 and CDR2 from the germline V gene are KGHDR and SFDVKD. V dropped 4 bases and J dropped 6; count of bases not matched to a gene: 8. The length of the CDR3 is 16 residues. The DNA for the CDR3 is TGTGCCACCAGTGACTATAGCGGGAGGCGGGGCAATGAGCAGTTCTTC. Translated: CATSDYSGRRGNEQFF.

The rearrangement uses TRBV9 and TRBJ1-2; 8 nucleotides agree with TRBD1. The CDR3 consists of 12 residues. After removal of 4 bases from V and 10 bases from J, the junction contained 6 bases not matched to a gene. The germline CDR1 and CDR2 sequences are SGDLS and YYNGEE. In DNA, the CDR3 is TGTGCCAGCAGCCCGATGACAGGGGACTACACCTTC. It encodes CASSPMTGDYTF. The entire variable domain, with the rest obtained from reference TRBV9 and TRBJ1-2, is as follows: DSGVTQTPKHLITATGQRVTLRCSPRSGDLSVYWYQQSLDQGLQFLIQYYNGEERAKGNILERFSAQQFPDLHSELNLSSLELGDSALYFCASSPMTGDYTFGSGTRLTVV.

The rearrangement joins TRBV18 to TRBJ1-3; perhaps TRBD1 as D (5 bases). Trimming took off 2 bases at V and 5 bases at J, with 10 bases between the two ends. Per germline, CDR1 KGHSH and CDR2 LQKENI. The CDR3 is made up of 14 amino acids. The CDR3 sequence is CASSPTTGRNTIYF. CDR3 nucleotides: TGTGCCAGCTCACCAACGACGGGGCGAAACACCATATATTTT. Combining the CDR3 with reference TRBV18 and TRBJ1-3 gives the whole variable domain NAGVMQNPRHLVRRRGQEARLRCSPMKGHSHVYWYRQLPEEGLKFMVYLQKENIIDESGMPKERFSAEFPKEGPSILRIQQVVRGDSAAYFCASSPTTGRNTIYFGEGSWLTVV.

The gene calls are TRBV7-3 and TRBJ2-5; no firm D call. The CDR3 loop spans 17 amino acids. Trimming pared 5 bases from V and 1 base from J, leaving 20 bases between. Germline CDR1 reads SGHTA; CDR2 reads FQGTGA. The CDR3 spells CASSPGEGITSQETQYF. For the CDR3, the DNA is TGTGCCAGCAGCCCTGGGGAAGGCATAACTTCCCAAGAGACCCAGTACTTC.

Turning to this clone: The same CDR3 arises from other DNA sequences in this sample as well. V is TRBV3-1 (or the pseudogene TRBV3-2) and J is TRBJ1-5; the D is unclear. The germline V gene has CDR1 LGHDT and CDR2 YNNKEL (reference sequence). CDR3 length: 14 residues. V was trimmed by 0 bases and J by 2 bases, leaving 5 bases between them. CDR3 amino acids: CASSQDAGNQPQHF. The CDR3 region has the DNA TGTGCCAGCAGCCAAGACGCGGGCAATCAGCCCCAGCATTTT.

The chain uses TRBV7-9 and TRBJ2-7; 8 bases agree with TRBD1. This CDR3 comprises 15 residues. Looked up from germline, CDR1 is SEHNR and CDR2 is FQNEAQ (reference sequence). V gave up 1 base and J gave up 3 bases; unmatched junction bases: 5. For the CDR3, the DNA is TGTGCCAGCAGCTTAGTTCAGGGGGCGAACTACGAGCAGTACTTC. Residues: CASSLVQGANYEQYF. The full variable domain, its missing parts supplied by reference TRBV7-9 and TRBJ2-7, is DTGVSQNPRHKITKRGQNVTFRCDPISEHNRLYWYRQTLGQGPEFLTYFQNEAQLEKSRLLSDRFSAERPKGSFSTLEIQRTEQGDSAMYLCASSLVQGANYEQYFGPGTRLTVT.

In DNA form, the CDR3 reads TGTGCCAGCAGCCAAGAACGGACTAGCGGCTACAATGAGCAGTTCTTC. Translating gives CASSQERTSGYNEQFF. This chain uses TRBV3-1 (or the pseudogene TRBV3-2) with TRBJ2-1; TRBD2 matches 10 bases. V shed 0 bases, J shed 3 bases, and the junction held 2 bases outside the gene matches. CDR3 length equals 16 residues. Per germline, CDR1 LGHDT and CDR2 YNNKEL (reference sequence).

The CDR3 is CASSLGQAFEKLFF. CDR3 nucleotides: TGTGCCAGCAGCCTGGGACAGGCCTTTGAAAAACTGTTTTTT. This chain uses TRBV4-2 with TRBJ1-4; 8 bases line up with TRBD1. Germline loops: CDR1 LGHNA, CDR2 YNFKEQ. V was pared by 4 bases and J by 7 bases, with 5 bases of the junction left unmatched. There are 14 residues in the CDR3.